The 10 T cell receptor beta chains listed next were all sequenced from one sample in a study of blood T cell repertoires in COVID-19. Clones were read by immunoSEQ multiplex PCR, and TCRdb kept only the in-frame ones, dropping some. The data hold some 400,000 clones, with about 87% observed a single time. Source material: PBMCs or T cells enriched from blood (not recorded which). The receptor source for this set is a man aged 30 to 45 who had recovered from COVID-19.

J is TRBJ1-2 and V is TRBV6-5; no clear D gene. V lost 4 bases, J lost 1 base, and 4 bases lay in between. This CDR3 has 12 residues. Germline-derived CDR1 and CDR2 are MNHEY and SVGAGI. The CDR3 loop reads CASSFSNYGYTF. For the CDR3, the DNA is TGTGCCAGCAGTTTCAGTAACTATGGCTACACCTTC.

This rearrangement joins TRBV4-1 to TRBJ1-5, with D possibly matching TRBD1 (5 bases). CDR3 length: 16 amino acids. Deletions cut 4 bases from V and 4 bases from J, with 17 bases between. Germline-derived CDR1 and CDR2 are MGHRA and YSYEKL. This CDR3 is CASSLEAGGGNQPQHF. The CDR3 nucleotides are TGCGCCAGCAGCCTAGAAGCCGGGGGGGGAAATCAGCCCCAGCATTTT.

The CDR3 sequence: CASRLTTGVSPLHF. CDR3 in DNA: TGTGCCAGCAGGCTAACGACAGGGGTATCACCCCTCCACTTT. The chain combines TRBV6-5 with TRBJ1-6, with 8 bases aligning to TRBD1. The CDR3 has 14 amino acids. The V and J ends lost 6 bases and 10 bases, in that order; junction bases with no gene match: 8. The germline V gene encodes CDR1 MNHEY and CDR2 SVGAGI.

The V gene is TRBV4-1, the J gene TRBJ2-1; perhaps TRBD1 as D (6 bases). V was trimmed by 1 base and J by 9 bases, leaving 10 bases between them. CDR3 length: 13 residues. Germline V gives CDR1 MGHRA, CDR2 YSYEKL. CDR3 DNA: TGCGCCAGCAGCCAAGCTCTAGGGGGTGAGCAGTTCTTC. Encoded protein: CASSQALGGEQFF.

V and J are TRBV6-6 and TRBJ2-7; 9 bases agree with TRBD1. The V segment lost 6 bases and the J segment 5 bases; nucleotides outside the gene matches: 8. Germline V lookup: CDR1 MNHNY, CDR2 SVGAGI (reference sequence). This CDR3 region has 14 residues. The CDR3 DNA reads as TGTGCCAGCAGAGTCCGGACAGGGGACCACGAGCAGTACTTC. Translation gives CASRVRTGDHEQYF.

The chain joins TRBV27 to TRBJ2-7; D might be TRBD2 (5 bases). Germline lookup yields CDR1 MNHEY and CDR2 SMNVEV (reference sequence). There are 15 residues in the CDR3. Trimming pared 8 bases from V and 0 bases from J, leaving 17 bases between. The CDR3 here is CASRNEDGDSYEQYF. For the CDR3, the DNA is TGTGCCAGCCGAAACGAAGACGGGGACTCCTACGAGCAGTACTTC.

Here the CDR3 reads CASSYEGANSPLHF. The CDR3 DNA is TGTGCCAGCAGTTACGAAGGGGCCAATTCACCCCTCCACTTT. The chain uses TRBV6-5 and TRBJ1-6; TRBD1 might be the D (5 bases). There are 14 residues in the CDR3. Between the trimmed V and J ends, which lost 2 bases and 7 bases, there was a span of 9 bases. The germline CDR1 and CDR2 sequences are MNHEY and SVGAGI.

The J gene is TRBJ2-5, the V gene TRBV18; the match to TRBD1 covers 8 bases. V shed 1 base, J shed 4 bases, and the junction held 5 bases outside the gene matches. The CDR3 has 15 residues. In germline, CDR1 is KGHSH, CDR2 LQKENI. The CDR3: CASSPRQGFAETQYF. In DNA form, the CDR3 reads TGTGCCAGCTCACCACGACAGGGGTTTGCAGAGACCCAGTACTTC. Looking up the rest from reference TRBV18 and TRBJ2-5 gives the full variable domain: NAGVMQNPRHLVRRRGQEARLRCSPMKGHSHVYWYRQLPEEGLKFMVYLQKENIIDESGMPKERFSAEFPKEGPSILRIQQVVRGDSAAYFCASSPRQGFAETQYFGPGTRLLVL.

Only one count was recorded for this clone. The J gene is TRBJ1-5, the V gene TRBV5-1; no reliable D call. Trimming took off 2 bases at V and 3 bases at J, with 9 bases between the two ends. CDR1 is SGHRS, CDR2 YFSETQ, per germline. The CDR3 sequence is 14 residues long. CDR3 sequence: CASSFGGINQPQHF. The DNA of the CDR3 is TGCGCCAGCAGCTTCGGAGGGATCAATCAGCCCCAGCATTTT.

With respect to this clone: This sample also contains other DNA sequences that code for the same CDR3. This chain joins TRBV19 and TRBJ1-5; D gene uncertain. Germline V CDR1 and CDR2: LNHDA, SQIVND (reference sequence). The CDR3 has 13 amino acids. Trimming removed 3 bases at V and 3 bases at J, with 6 bases between. CDR3 nucleotide sequence: TGTGCCAGTAGTATCCGGGACAATCAGCCCCAGCATTTT. It specifies CASSIRDNQPQHF.